These 16 T cell receptor beta chains originate from one sample sequenced in a study of blood T cell repertoires in COVID-19. The repertoire was sequenced with immunoSEQ multiplex PCR; TCRdb's copy has only in-frame clones and lacks some. This table holds 200,000 to 250,000 clones, 70% to 85% found once. Sequenced sample: peripheral blood. The receptor set was obtained from a woman in her forties who had recovered from COVID-19.

This rearrangement joins TRBV29-1 to TRBJ2-5, with D possibly being TRBD2 (7 bases). Germline-derived CDR1 and CDR2 are SQVTM and ANQGSEA. The CDR3 consists of 13 residues. V lost 8 bases and J 1 base, leaving 14 bases between the germline ends. The DNA of the CDR3 is TGCAGCTTCCTTCGGGGGGCCCAAGAGACCCAGTACTTC. This sequence encodes CSFLRGAQETQYF.

The chain combines TRBV19 with TRBJ1-4, with D perhaps matching TRBD1 (6 bases). Trimming took 5 bases from V and 11 from J, leaving 15 bases between them. CDR1 and CDR2 (germline): LNHDA, SQIVND (reference sequence). The CDR3 contains 13 residues. CDR3 residues: CASSVPGGGKLFF. CDR3 DNA sequence: TGTGCCAGTAGTGTCCCGGGAGGGGGGAAACTGTTTTTT.

J is TRBJ1-1 and V is TRBV7-8; 9 bases map to TRBD1. V lost 5 bases, J lost 3 bases, and 4 bases stayed unmatched. In germline, CDR1 is SGHVS, CDR2 FQNEAQ. This CDR3 comprises 14 residues. CDR3: CASSQGQGYTEAFF. The CDR3 nucleotides read TGTGCCAGCAGCCAGGGACAGGGTTACACTGAAGCTTTCTTT. The variable domain in full, with the rest retrieved from reference TRBV7-8 and TRBJ1-1, is GAGVSQSPRYKVAKRGQDVALRCDPISGHVSLFWYQQALGQGPEFLTYFQNEAQLDKSGLPSDRFFAERPEGSVSTLKIQRTQQEDSAVYLCASSQGQGYTEAFFGQGTRLTVV.

The chain combines TRBV30 with TRBJ1-2, with D unresolved. V was cut by 4 bases and J by 4 bases, with 13 bases left in between. Germline CDR1 GTSNPN, CDR2 SVGIG (reference sequence). This CDR3 has 13 residues. The CDR3 nucleotides are TGTGCCTGGAACCCCCAGGAGGGCTATGGCTACACCTTC. Protein product: CAWNPQEGYGYTF. The variable domain in full, completed from reference TRBV30 and TRBJ1-2, reads SQTIHQWPATLVQPVGSPLSLECTVEGTSNPNLYWYRQAAGRGLQLLFYSVGIGQISSEVPQNLSASRPQDRQFILSSKKLLLSDSGFYLCAWNPQEGYGYTFGSGTRLTVV.

The V gene is TRBV9, the J gene TRBJ2-3; 13 positions agree with TRBD2. The CDR3 has 20 amino acids. Trimming cost V 2 bases and J 2 bases; bases outside gene matches: 14. From germline, CDR1 is SGDLS and CDR2 YYNGEE. CDR3 coding DNA: TGTGCCAGCAGCGTCGACCTAGGACTAGCGGGGGTCCTGTCCACAGATACGCAGTATTTT. Protein sequence: CASSVDLGLAGVLSTDTQYF. The variable domain in full, completed from reference TRBV9 and TRBJ2-3, reads DSGVTQTPKHLITATGQRVTLRCSPRSGDLSVYWYQQSLDQGLQFLIQYYNGEERAKGNILERFSAQQFPDLHSELNLSSLELGDSALYFCASSVDLGLAGVLSTDTQYFGPGTRLTVL.

V usage is TRBV28 and J usage is TRBJ1-2; D is possibly TRBD1 (5 bases). Between the trimmed V and J ends, which lost 4 bases and 4 bases, there was a span of 10 bases. Germline values: CDR1 MDHEN, CDR2 SYDVKM. The CDR3 spans 13 residues. CDR3 in DNA: TGTGCCAGCAGTTCCCAGGGCGGCTATGGCTACACCTTC. Amino acid sequence: CASSSQGGYGYTF.

This clone was recorded many times. The chain carries TRBV18 and TRBJ1-1, with 8 nucleotides matching TRBD1. Germline values: CDR1 KGHSH, CDR2 LQKENI. CDR3 length: 15 amino acids. V was clipped by 3 bases and J by 3 bases; unmatched bases: 6. Here the CDR3 reads CASSPIQGADTEAFF. CDR3 nucleotides: TGTGCCAGCTCACCTATTCAGGGGGCTGACACTGAAGCTTTCTTT.

CDR3 loop: CASTQAGTWNTEAFF. The CDR3 DNA reads as TGTGCCAGCACCCAAGCCGGGACTTGGAACACTGAAGCTTTCTTT. The chain combines TRBV6-6 with TRBJ1-1; possibly TRBD1 for D (5 bases). Trimming shortened V by 7 bases and J by 1 base, and 16 bases separated the two germline ends. Germline V gives CDR1 MNHNY, CDR2 SVGAGI (reference sequence). The CDR3 contains 15 residues.

The chain is built from TRBV2 and TRBJ2-2, with D perhaps TRBD1 (5 bases). The CDR3 is made up of 15 amino acids. V was pared by 8 bases and J by 4 bases, with 17 bases between. CDR1 and CDR2 from the germline V gene are SNHLY and FYNNEI. The CDR3, as DNA: TGTGCCAGCCGCGAACAGGCGGCGCGCACCGGGGAGCTGTTTTTT. This encodes CASREQAARTGELFF.

The chain has TRBV2 and TRBJ2-3, with 9 bases that match TRBD2. Germline lookup yields CDR1 SNHLY and CDR2 FYNNEI. The CDR3 consists of 17 residues. V shed 4 bases, J shed 6 bases, and the junction held 14 bases outside the gene matches. DNA for the CDR3: TGTGCCAGCAGTGCGGAGTTTGGCGGGGGGGGTGTGGATACGCAGTATTTT. Translation: CASSAEFGGGGVDTQYF.

This chain joins TRBV4-3 and TRBJ1-2; TRBD1 aligns across 7 bases. V dropped 3 bases and J dropped 4; count of bases not matched to a gene: 11. Germline-derived CDR1 and CDR2 are LGHNA and YSLEER. This CDR3 is 16 amino acids long. CDR3 residues: CASSQLRDSRSYGYTF. DNA of the CDR3: TGCGCCAGCAGCCAGCTTCGGGACAGTAGGTCCTATGGCTACACCTTC.

The chain has TRBV30 and TRBJ1-5, with TRBD1 matching 7 bases. The CDR3 totals 15 residues. V shed 3 bases, J shed 4 bases, and the junction held 9 bases outside the gene matches. Germline V CDR1 and CDR2: GTSNPN, SVGIG (reference sequence). As DNA, the CDR3 is TGTGCCTGGAGGCTACCAGACAGGGCAAATCAGCCCCAGCATTTT. It translates to CAWRLPDRANQPQHF.

The chain joins TRBV4-2 to TRBJ2-7, with TRBD1 identical over 9 bases. CDR1 and CDR2 (germline): LGHNA, YNFKEQ. V lost 3 bases, J lost 1 base, and 7 bases stayed unmatched. The CDR3 is 16 residues long. The CDR3: CASSHGQGRESYEQYF. The CDR3, as DNA: TGTGCCAGCAGCCATGGACAGGGGCGGGAATCCTACGAGCAGTACTTC.

This rearrangement joins TRBV19 to TRBJ2-2; the D gene is possibly TRBD2 (6 bases). CDR1 LNHDA and CDR2 SQIVND come from the germline V gene (reference sequence). The CDR3 is 18 amino acids. Trimming pared 7 bases from V and 3 bases from J, leaving 24 bases between. As DNA, the CDR3 is TGTGCCAGTACCCCGAAAGTGGCTAGCGCGGGCCACACCGGGGAGCTGTTTTTT. As protein: CASTPKVASAGHTGELFF.

The chain uses TRBV19 and TRBJ2-5, with a tentative D call TRBD1 (6 bases). The CDR3 covers 15 residues. Germline CDR1 is LNHDA and CDR2 is SQIVND (reference sequence). The ends were cut back, 3 bases at V and 4 bases at J, with 15 bases in the middle. CDR3 region: CASSMTGDSGETQYF. CDR3 DNA sequence: TGTGCCAGTAGTATGACAGGCGATTCGGGAGAGACCCAGTACTTC.

J is TRBJ2-5 and V is TRBV10-2; 12 bases line up with TRBD2. This CDR3 has 15 amino acids. With 7 bases clipped from V and 9 bases from J, the junction kept 12 bases outside the gene matches. Germline V gene sequence: CDR1 WSHSY, CDR2 SAAADI. CDR3: CASTTSGGFLGAQYF. The CDR3 DNA reads TGCGCCAGCACTACTAGCGGGGGGTTTCTGGGTGCCCAGTACTTC.